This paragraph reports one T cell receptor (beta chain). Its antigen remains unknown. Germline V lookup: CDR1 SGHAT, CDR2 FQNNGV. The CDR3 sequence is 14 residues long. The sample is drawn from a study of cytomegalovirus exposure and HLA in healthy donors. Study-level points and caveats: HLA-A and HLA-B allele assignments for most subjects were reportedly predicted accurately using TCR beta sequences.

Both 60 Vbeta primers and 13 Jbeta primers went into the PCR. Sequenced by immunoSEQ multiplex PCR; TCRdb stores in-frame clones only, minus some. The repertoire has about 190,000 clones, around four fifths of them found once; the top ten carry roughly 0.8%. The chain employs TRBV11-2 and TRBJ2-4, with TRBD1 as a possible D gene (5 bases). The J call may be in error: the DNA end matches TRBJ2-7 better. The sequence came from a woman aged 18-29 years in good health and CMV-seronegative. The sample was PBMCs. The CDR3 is CASSLAYRGFEQYF. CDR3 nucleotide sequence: TGTGCCAGCAGCTTAGCCTATAGGGGTTTCGAGCAGTACTTC.